This entry is about one T cell receptor (beta chain). This entry is derived from a study of T cell repertoires in cytomegalovirus infection. For the study at large: Public signatures in TCR beta pointed to CMV infection and matching HLA type.

Each CDR3 protein gets one entry after TCRdb re-called the reads with MiXCR. The sample lists a few hundred thousand distinct CDR3 sequences, over 7.5% occurring once. Trimming took 1 base from V and 9 from J, leaving 16 bases between them. This CDR3 has 14 amino acids. Germline V gene sequence: CDR1 KGHSH, CDR2 LQKENI. This chain connects TRBV18 to TRBJ2-7, with a weak D call TRBD1 (7 bases). This TCR was sampled from a human donor in good health (CMV status not recorded). Some clones in this sample may be carry-over from other donors' samples. Sequenced input: PBMCs. CDR3 nucleotide sequence: TGTGCCAGCTCACCACAGGAGGGGGCGGCCGGGCAGTACTTC. It is translated as CASSPQEGAAGQYF.